This T cell receptor (beta chain) is from a study of beta chain features in type 1 diabetes. Study results and limitations: Diminished insertions and augmented deletions at VDJ junctions characterized type 1 diabetes patients. Cells that show high TCR expression could be over-represented by cDNA sequencing. The study found moderately but significantly shorter TCRB CDR3s in all four CD4+ subsets of Type 1 diabetes patients.

The investigators reverse transcribed all of the isolated RNA, so they sequenced expressed TCRB transcripts. Libraries were prepared by immunoSEQ multiplex PCR; TCRdb keeps only in-frame clonotypes and omits some of them. The profile shows some 410,000 clones, about 10% of them singletons. This clone was seen a few times. Its antigen is unknown. Germline V CDR1 and CDR2: ENHRY, SYGVKD. This CDR3 region has 16 residues. Trimming took 1 base from V and 3 from J; bases not matched to a gene: 5. J is TRBJ2-1 and V is TRBV10-3; TRBD1 aligns across 8 bases. The sequence was collected from a woman between 18 and 29 years old in good health. Sequencing was done on a sample of naive CD4+ T cells from blood. This CDR3 is CAISEFAGTGYNEQFF. CDR3 nucleotide sequence: TGTGCCATCAGTGAGTTTGCCGGGACAGGCTACAATGAGCAGTTCTTC.